The 4 T cell receptor beta chains presented below share a single source sample, sequenced in a study of blood T cell repertoires in COVID-19. Using immunoSEQ multiplex PCR, the repertoire was profiled, and TCRdb retains in-frame clones only, with some absent. The sample lists roughly 260,000 clones, about nine tenths occurring once. The sequenced sample consisted of peripheral blood. Receptors were obtained from a person aged 18-29 years with COVID-19, enrolled during active disease.

V gene TRBV3-1 (or the pseudogene TRBV3-2) combines with J gene TRBJ2-7; D is uncertain. The CDR3 spans 12 residues. Trimming took 3 bases from V and 6 from J, leaving 9 bases between them. Per the germline V gene, CDR1 is LGHDT and CDR2 is YNNKEL (reference sequence). The chain's CDR3 is CASSQHRSEQYF. In nucleotides, the CDR3 is TGTGCCAGCAGCCAGCATAGAAGCGAGCAGTACTTC.

This chain uses TRBV29-1 with TRBJ1-2; TRBD1 agrees at 11 bases. CDR1 is SQVTM, CDR2 ANQGSEA, per germline. Germline trimming cut 3 bases from V and 12 bases from J; bases unmatched to any gene: 12. The CDR3 covers 14 residues. This CDR3 reads CSVEIRDRGSANTF. The CDR3 region has the DNA TGCAGCGTTGAGATCCGGGACAGGGGGTCGGCTAACACCTTC.

This clone occurred once. The V call is TRBV27, the J call TRBJ2-1, with TRBD2 identical over 7 bases. Unmatched junction bases numbered 14, after V lost 5 bases and J lost 1 base. Germline-derived CDR1 and CDR2 are MNHEY and SMNVEV (reference sequence). This CDR3 region has 18 residues. The CDR3 sequence: CASSPSRWGGVSYNEQFF. CDR3 DNA sequence: TGTGCCAGCAGTCCCTCCCGCTGGGGGGGAGTATCCTACAATGAGCAGTTCTTC.

This clone was detected once. This chain links TRBV5-5 with TRBJ2-7; 10 positions match TRBD1. The CDR3 spans 15 residues. The J segment lost 2 bases and the V segment lost 2 bases, leaving 4 bases of the junction unmatched. Germline V lookup: CDR1 SGHKS, CDR2 YYEKEE (reference sequence). In DNA, the CDR3 is TGTGCCAGCAGCTTCTGGGACAGGGGCCCCTACGAGCAGTACTTC. Protein: CASSFWDRGPYEQYF.